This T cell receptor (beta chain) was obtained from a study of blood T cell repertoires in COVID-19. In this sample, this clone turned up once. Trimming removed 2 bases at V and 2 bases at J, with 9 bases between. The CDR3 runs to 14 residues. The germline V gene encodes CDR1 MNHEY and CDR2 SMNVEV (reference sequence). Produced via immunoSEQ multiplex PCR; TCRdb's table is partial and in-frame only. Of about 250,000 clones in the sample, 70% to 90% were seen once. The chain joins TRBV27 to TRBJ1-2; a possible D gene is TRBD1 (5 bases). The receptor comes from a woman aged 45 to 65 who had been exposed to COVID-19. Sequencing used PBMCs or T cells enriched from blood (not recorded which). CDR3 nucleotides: TGTGCCAGCAGTTTAAGCCGGGGGAACTATGGCTACACCTTC. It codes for CASSLSRGNYGYTF.